This T cell receptor beta chain is from a study of T-cell memory formation after mild COVID-19. There are 16 residues in the CDR3. V lost 1 base and J lost 0; bases outside the gene matches: 0. CDR1 and CDR2 (germline): SGHVS, FNYEAQ. This clonotype was detected only a few times. TCRdb fed the 5' RACE reads into MiXCR, producing one record per CDR3 protein. The sample holds about 140,000 distinct CDR3 sequences, roughly a quarter seen once. This sequence joins TRBV7-6 and TRBJ2-1; TRBD2 matches at 10 bases. This TCR was recovered from an adult woman who had mild COVID-19 (a few samples of this study predate the infection). Cell type and time point are not known. The specimen sequenced was PBMCs or a T cell subset sorted from them (not recorded which). The CDR3 region is CASSLGTSGSYNEQFF. The CDR3 region has the DNA TGTGCCAGCAGCTTAGGGACTAGCGGCTCCTACAATGAGCAGTTCTTC.